This T cell receptor beta chain was retrieved from a study of blood T cell repertoires in COVID-19. Background on the study: Acute-phase and convalescent COVID-19 samples originated in the United States, Italy and Spain. T cells, B-cell-depleted T cells, or PBMCs provided the cDNA or gDNA that served as material.

Per the original data handling: Estimation of nucleated cell counts was performed using reference gene primer amplification. TCRdb keeps only in-frame clones here, not all; method: immunoSEQ multiplex PCR. Clone size and the V and J calls come from that table; the DNA yielded D and trimming. The table records about 140,000 clones, almost 85% of them present only once. The V and J ends lost 3 bases and 10 bases respectively, with 12 bases between them. CDR1 is SEHNR and CDR2 is FQNEAQ in the germline V gene (reference sequence). The CDR3 runs to 12 residues. Participant ages covered about 18 to 100 years across about 22 US areas.

Input material: PBMCs or T cells enriched from blood (not recorded which). The chain is built from TRBV7-9 and TRBJ1-1, with a weak D call TRBD1 (6 bases). This TCR came from a man aged 40-50 years with acute COVID-19. The CDR3 bases are TGTGCCAGCAGCTTTAGCAGGGGAGCAGCTTTCTTT. It is translated as CASSFSRGAAFF.